The TCR beta chain under discussion was sequenced for a study of blood T cell repertoires in COVID-19. Study background: Acute and convalescent COVID-19 specimens originated in the United States, Italy and Spain. From T cells, B-cell-depleted T cells, or PBMCs came the material, which was cDNA or gDNA.

TCRdb keeps only in-frame clones here, not all; method: immunoSEQ multiplex PCR. This table holds under 150,000 clones, roughly 85% found once. This clone occurred a few times. The V gene's germline CDR1 is ENHRY and CDR2 SYGVKD. V lost 4 bases and J 3 bases, leaving 10 bases between the germline ends. The CDR3 length is 13 residues. The V gene is TRBV10-3, the J gene TRBJ2-7, with D possibly matching TRBD1 (6 bases). The sequencing sample was made of peripheral blood. This clonotype originated in a man aged 25-45 years with acute or convalescent COVID-19. The CDR3 here is CAISGGQHYEQYF. The CDR3 DNA sequence: TGTGCCATCAGTGGGGGGCAGCACTACGAGCAGTACTTC.